The following is a T cell receptor (beta chain) sequence with its context. Here immunoSEQ multiplex PCR was the method, and the copy in TCRdb shows in-frame clones only, minus some. Seen here are more than 13,000 clones, about 92% observed once, and the top ten hold about 8%. The sample comes from a study of blood T cell repertoires in COVID-19. Study-wide background: Acute and convalescent COVID-19 samples came from the United States, Italy and Spain. PBMCs, B-cell-depleted T cells, or T cells provided the cDNA or gDNA that made up the material.

The CDR3 has 14 amino acids. Germline CDR1 and CDR2: LNHDA and SQIVND (reference sequence). The J segment lost 11 bases and the V segment lost 8 bases, leaving 14 bases of the junction unmatched. This TCR was sampled from a human donor in a cohort sampled during active COVID-19. The chain joins TRBV19 to TRBJ2-3; 9 bases fit TRBD2. The material sequenced was peripheral blood. In DNA, the CDR3 is TGTGCCAGTTCCGGGACTAGCAGACCGTCGAGGCAGTATTTT. Translated, it gives CASSGTSRPSRQYF. The whole variable domain, remainder taken from reference TRBV19 and TRBJ2-3, is DGGITQSPKYLFRKEGQNVTLSCEQNLNHDAMYWYRQDPGQGLRLIYYSQIVNDFQKGDIAEGYSVSREKKESFPLTVTSAQKNPTAFYLCASSGTSRPSRQYFGPGTRLTVL.